Below, 10 T cell receptor beta chains from the same sample are listed, as sequenced in a study of T cell responses to AZD1222 COVID-19 vaccine (dated by TCRdb to the early 2020s). Read against the paper, the sample's time point label means: baseline before first vaccination. Receptor libraries were prepared by the immunoSEQ multiplex PCR assay. TCRdb's version of the immuneACCESS table is confined to in-frame rearrangements and falls short of the full clone set. An unresolved V gene accounts for under half of the shortfall where checked; the remainder is of unknown origin. The sample table shows more than 250,000 clones, and more than 80% are seen once. The ten largest make up around 0.58% of the sample. Specimen: peripheral blood, collected on day 0 of AZD1222 vaccination. The receptors shown here come from an adult in good health.

The chain uses TRBV6-5 and TRBJ1-4; 8 bases are shared with TRBD1. The CDR3 consists of 12 residues. The trim removed 10 bases at V and 5 bases at J, leaving 3 bases unmatched. Germline CDR1 MNHEY, CDR2 SVGAGI. The CDR3 DNA follows: TGTGCCACCCGGACAGGGAATGAAAAACTGTTTTTT. Encoded protein: CATRTGNEKLFF.

This chain's CDR3 is CASSLSTGHQETQYF. As DNA, the CDR3 is TGCGCCAGCAGCTTGTCTACGGGTCACCAAGAGACCCAGTACTTC. This sequence joins TRBV5-1 and TRBJ2-5; D gene uncertain. The germline V and J ends were trimmed by 1 base and 0 bases, with 10 bases remaining between them. This CDR3 comprises 15 residues. Germline V gives CDR1 SGHRS, CDR2 YFSETQ. Looking up the rest from reference TRBV5-1 and TRBJ2-5 gives the full variable domain: KAGVTQTPRYLIKTRGQQVTLSCSPISGHRSVSWYQQTPGQGLQFLFEYFSETQRNKGNFPGRFSGRQFSNSRSEMNVSTLELGDSALYLCASSLSTGHQETQYFGPGTRLLVL.

This rearrangement joins TRBV6-5 to TRBJ1-1; unclear D gene. Trimming stripped 0 bases from V and 1 base from J, with 9 bases between. This CDR3 is built from 15 residues. The germline V gene encodes CDR1 MNHEY and CDR2 SVGAGI. CDR3 region: CASSYSAPTNTEAFF. The CDR3 DNA follows: TGTGCCAGCAGTTACTCGGCGCCAACGAACACTGAAGCTTTCTTT.

The chain carries TRBV12-5 and TRBJ2-2; D call uncertain. Germline CDR1 LGHNT, CDR2 FRNRAP. This CDR3 has 15 amino acids. V was clipped by 0 bases and J by 2 bases, with 7 bases between them. The CDR3 DNA reads as TGTGCTAGTGGTTTGGTAATCGGCAACACCGGGGAGCTGTTTTTT. Its protein product is CASGLVIGNTGELFF.

The chain combines TRBV28 with TRBJ1-6; D remains unclear. This CDR3 contains 12 residues. The V gene lost 2 bases and the J gene lost 7 bases, with 3 bases spanning the gap. Germline V gives CDR1 MDHEN, CDR2 SYDVKM. As DNA, the CDR3 is TGTGCCAGCAGTTTAGCAAATTCACCCCTCCACTTT. Translating it yields CASSLANSPLHF.

The genes are TRBV4-3 and TRBJ2-1; D call uncertain. The V gene's germline CDR1 is LGHNA and CDR2 YSLEER. The CDR3 totals 17 residues. V dropped 0 bases and J dropped 7 bases, with 19 bases sitting between them. The CDR3 sequence: CASSQDERRYLGNEQFF. The DNA for the CDR3 is TGCGCCAGCAGCCAAGATGAAAGACGTTACCTGGGGAATGAGCAGTTCTTC.

The rearrangement links TRBV7-9 to TRBJ2-7, with 11 positions matching TRBD2. After removal of 4 bases from V and 2 bases from J, the junction contained 4 bases not matched to a gene. From germline, CDR1 is SEHNR and CDR2 FQNEAQ (reference sequence). The CDR3 runs 15 residues. This chain's CDR3 is CASSSLAGGPYEQYF. The CDR3 nucleotides read TGTGCCAGCAGCTCCCTAGCGGGGGGCCCCTACGAGCAGTACTTC.

This chain uses TRBV27 with TRBJ1-2, with 7 positions matching TRBD1. Germline assignment: CDR1 MNHEY and CDR2 SMNVEV (reference sequence). This CDR3 has 14 residues. J gave up 7 bases and V 5 bases, and 10 bases lay outside the gene matches. The CDR3 here is CASSIKGAGAGYTF. DNA of the CDR3: TGTGCCAGCAGTATTAAGGGGGCTGGGGCTGGCTACACCTTC.

The chain's CDR3 is CASSRSSLAGGTYEQYF. CDR3 bases: TGTGCCAGCAGCCGATCCTCACTAGCGGGAGGGACCTACGAGCAGTACTTC. V usage is TRBV3-1 (or the pseudogene TRBV3-2) and J usage is TRBJ2-7; TRBD2 agrees at 13 bases. The V gene's germline CDR1 is LGHDT and CDR2 YNNKEL (reference sequence). The CDR3 length is 17 residues. Trimming at V came to 4 bases and at J to 2 bases, leaving 8 bases not matched to a gene.

V usage is TRBV4-1 and J usage is TRBJ2-1; D ambiguous. The CDR3 totals 16 residues. V gave up 0 bases and J gave up 0 bases, with 9 bases separating them. Germline assignment: CDR1 MGHRA and CDR2 YSYEKL. The CDR3 protein is CASSQEGRSSYNEQFF. The CDR3 DNA reads TGCGCCAGCAGCCAAGAGGGCAGAAGCTCCTACAATGAGCAGTTCTTC.